Presented here are 30 T cell receptor beta chains from one specimen sequenced in a study of cytomegalovirus exposure and HLA in healthy donors. With 60 Vbeta and 13 Jbeta primers, the PCR was carried out. The table came from immunoSEQ multiplex PCR; TCRdb's copy has only in-frame clones and leaves some out. The sample has about 89,000 clones, roughly 85% seen once. The specimen was PBMCs. These receptors came from a man aged 40-50 years in good health and CMV-seropositive.

This clone is categorized as medium-sized. This sequence joins TRBV19 and TRBJ1-5; D is perhaps TRBD1 (5 bases). The CDR3 runs 15 residues. The ends were cut back, 9 bases at V and 2 bases at J, with 17 bases in the middle. The V gene's germline CDR1 is LNHDA and CDR2 SQIVND (reference sequence). The CDR3 protein is CASSRREGGNQPQHF. CDR3 DNA sequence: TGTGCCAGCAGCCGCAGGGAGGGAGGCAATCAGCCCCAGCATTTT.

This clone came up a few times. The CDR3 spells CASSPGGDVQPQHF. The CDR3 coding sequence is TGTGCCAGCAGCCCAGGAGGGGATGTCCAGCCCCAGCATTTT. The chain links TRBV11-2 to TRBJ1-5; TRBD1 is a possible D gene (5 bases). The CDR3 spans 14 residues. Trimming removed 5 bases at V and 7 bases at J, with 15 bases between. Germline assignment: CDR1 SGHAT and CDR2 FQNNGV.

This clone was observed once. The J gene is TRBJ1-6, the V gene TRBV25-1, with D perhaps matching TRBD1 (6 bases). V gave up 6 bases and J gave up 4 bases, with 13 bases separating them. CDR1 MGHDK and CDR2 SYGVNS come from the germline V gene. The CDR3 totals 15 residues. CDR3 protein: CASSPGTHYNSPLHF. CDR3 coding DNA: TGTGCCAGCAGCCCCGGGACACATTATAATTCACCCCTCCACTTT.

The chain carries TRBV13 and TRBJ2-7, with D perhaps TRBD1 (6 bases). Germline V gene data show CDR1 as PRHDT and CDR2 as FYEKMQ (reference sequence). The length of the CDR3 is 16 residues. V was trimmed by 4 bases and J by 0 bases, leaving 16 bases between them. The CDR3 here is CASSWGAGQSSYEQYF. CDR3 bases: TGTGCCAGCAGCTGGGGTGCTGGACAGAGCTCCTACGAGCAGTACTTC.

This chain joins TRBV14 and TRBJ2-7; D perhaps matches TRBD1 (6 bases). Germline CDR1 SGHDN, CDR2 FVKESK. The V end lost 1 base, the J end lost 5 bases, and 12 bases lay between the germline ends. The CDR3 is 14 residues long. This chain's CDR3 is CASSQATGHHEQYF. For the CDR3, the DNA is TGTGCCAGCAGCCAAGCAACAGGGCACCACGAGCAGTACTTC.

The chain couples TRBV9 to TRBJ1-2; possibly TRBD1 for D (5 bases). This CDR3 region has 15 residues. V dropped 0 bases and J dropped 8 bases, with 17 bases sitting between them. Germline-derived CDR1 and CDR2 are SGDLS and YYNGEE. The DNA for the CDR3 is TGTGCCAGCAGCGTAGCTACGGGGGACCGGTCGGGCTACACCTTC. Translating it yields CASSVATGDRSGYTF.

V gene TRBV7-6 combines with J gene TRBJ2-7; D might be TRBD1 (6 bases). Between the trimmed V and J ends, which lost 5 bases and 3 bases, there was a span of 14 bases. The CDR3 loop spans 14 amino acids. Germline assignment: CDR1 SGHVS and CDR2 FNYEAQ. The CDR3, as DNA: TGTGCCAGCAGCCCACAGGGACAATTCTACGAGCAGTACTTC. It encodes CASSPQGQFYEQYF.

This rearrangement joins TRBV10-1 to TRBJ2-3; 8 bases line up with TRBD1. The length of the CDR3 is 15 residues. The germline V gene encodes CDR1 WNHNN and CDR2 SYGVQD (reference sequence). V dropped 3 bases and J dropped 6; count of bases not matched to a gene: 8. CDR3 DNA: TGCGCCAGCAGTGACTCCGGGACAGGCGGGGATACGCAGTATTTT. This translates into CASSDSGTGGDTQYF.

This chain uses TRBV19 with TRBJ2-1; 8 bases map to TRBD2. The CDR3 totals 18 residues. Germline-derived CDR1 and CDR2 are LNHDA and SQIVND (reference sequence). V shed 1 base, J shed 4 bases, and the junction held 12 bases outside the gene matches. CDR3 residues: CASSIGLRTSPSYNEQFF. The CDR3 coding sequence is TGTGCCAGTAGTATAGGCCTCCGGACTAGCCCCTCTTACAATGAGCAGTTCTTC. The whole variable domain, filled in from reference TRBV19 and TRBJ2-1, reads DGGITQSPKYLFRKEGQNVTLSCEQNLNHDAMYWYRQDPGQGLRLIYYSQIVNDFQKGDIAEGYSVSREKKESFPLTVTSAQKNPTAFYLCASSIGLRTSPSYNEQFFGPGTRLTVL.

The chain recombines TRBV18 with TRBJ2-4, with D possibly matching TRBD1 (5 bases). Trimming stripped 4 bases from V and 8 bases from J, with 12 bases between. Germline values: CDR1 KGHSH, CDR2 LQKENI. The CDR3 runs to 13 residues. The CDR3 DNA is TGTGCCAGCTCACGCGGCAGGGATGACATTCAGTACTTC. It is translated as CASSRGRDDIQYF.

The CDR3 sequence: CASSSRGSYNEQFF. The CDR3 nucleotides read TGCGCCAGCAGCTCCCGAGGGAGCTACAATGAGCAGTTCTTC. J is TRBJ2-1 and V is TRBV5-1, with D maybe TRBD2 (5 bases). The CDR3 extends over 14 amino acids. Between the trimmed V and J ends, which lost 3 bases and 3 bases, there was a span of 10 bases. Germline-derived CDR1 and CDR2 are SGHRS and YFSETQ.

This chain uses TRBV5-1 with TRBJ1-4, with unresolved D. V dropped 0 bases and J dropped 6 bases, with 12 bases sitting between them. The CDR3 spans 15 residues. Germline V gives CDR1 SGHRS, CDR2 YFSETQ. In DNA, the CDR3 is TGCGCCAGCAGCTTGGTTCCGTCCTCAGATGAAAAACTGTTTTTT. Its protein product is CASSLVPSSDEKLFF.

The rearrangement uses TRBV5-1 and TRBJ2-7, with 8 bases that match TRBD1. Germline V gene data show CDR1 as SGHRS and CDR2 as YFSETQ. V trimming: 4 bases; J trimming: 0 bases; junction bases outside the gene matches: 15. The CDR3 sequence is 18 residues long. CDR3 sequence (DNA): TGCGCCAGCAGCCCGGGTGGACAGGGATCATCAAGCTCCTACGAGCAGTACTTC. Translation: CASSPGGQGSSSSYEQYF.

The chain employs TRBV5-8 and TRBJ1-6, with D possibly TRBD1 on 6 matching bases. This CDR3 is built from 14 residues. Germline CDR1 reads SGHTS; CDR2 reads YDEGEE. V lost 4 bases and J 7 bases, leaving 12 bases between the germline ends. This CDR3 reads CASSSDRNNSPLHF. DNA for the CDR3: TGTGCCAGCAGCAGCGACAGGAACAATTCACCCCTCCACTTT.

Comments on this clone: One end of the junction does not line up with germline, which may come from a read error. V is TRBV7-9 and J is TRBJ2-1, with 9 positions matching TRBD1. The CDR3 sequence is 15 residues long. The V gene's germline CDR1 is SEHNR and CDR2 FQNEAQ (reference sequence). The CDR3 loop is CSSSSGQGSYNEQFF. CDR3 bases: TGTTCCAGCAGCTCGGGACAGGGTTCCTACAATGAGCAGTTCTTC.

The chain combines TRBV6-5 with TRBJ1-2, with 9 bases fitting TRBD1. The CDR3 is made up of 14 amino acids. Germline V lookup: CDR1 MNHEY, CDR2 SVGAGI. Trimming took 0 bases from V and 7 from J; bases not matched to a gene: 3. CDR3 DNA sequence: TGTGCCAGCAGTTACTCCGGGACAGGGACTGGCTACACCTTC. It yields the protein CASSYSGTGTGYTF.

This clone showed up just a few times. The chain recombines TRBV28 with TRBJ1-2, with a possible D match to TRBD1 (5 bases). Germline assignment: CDR1 MDHEN and CDR2 SYDVKM. V was pared by 6 bases and J by 7 bases, with 12 bases between. The CDR3 sequence is 12 residues long. The CDR3 DNA sequence: TGTGCCAGCAGGCCCTCGGGGGGTGGCTACACCTTC. Its protein is CASRPSGGGYTF.

The chain has TRBV2 and TRBJ2-3, with 9 bases matching TRBD2. The CDR3 has 15 residues. Germline CDR1 SNHLY, CDR2 FYNNEI. With V trimmed by 5 bases and J by 3 bases, 6 bases remained unmatched. The CDR3 DNA follows: TGTGCCAGCAGTCCTAGCGGGGTGATAACAGATACGCAGTATTTT. This encodes CASSPSGVITDTQYF.

The chain recombines TRBV19 with TRBJ2-2; 9 bases are shared with TRBD1. The CDR3 runs to 15 residues. The germline V gene encodes CDR1 LNHDA and CDR2 SQIVND (reference sequence). Unmatched junction bases numbered 3, after V lost 3 bases and J lost 4 bases. In nucleotides, the CDR3 is TGTGCCAGTAGTATCCCACAGGGGGCCACCGGGGAGCTGTTTTTT. It is translated as CASSIPQGATGELFF. Supplemented by reference TRBV19 and TRBJ2-2, the full variable domain reads DGGITQSPKYLFRKEGQNVTLSCEQNLNHDAMYWYRQDPGQGLRLIYYSQIVNDFQKGDIAEGYSVSREKKESFPLTVTSAQKNPTAFYLCASSIPQGATGELFFGEGSRLTVL.

V gene TRBV18 combines with J gene TRBJ2-3; D may be TRBD2 (6 bases). Germline V gives CDR1 KGHSH, CDR2 LQKENI. Deletions cut 3 bases from V and 0 bases from J, with 13 bases between. The CDR3 consists of 16 residues. Written as DNA, the CDR3 is TGTGCCAGCTCACCCGCCGGAGGGTCTAGCACAGATACGCAGTATTTT. The encoded protein is CASSPAGGSSTDTQYF.

This chain connects TRBV5-1 to TRBJ2-2; TRBD1 matches 9 bases. Germline V gene sequence: CDR1 SGHRS, CDR2 YFSETQ. The CDR3 runs to 15 residues. After removal of 1 base from V and 3 bases from J, the junction contained 1 base not matched to a gene. CDR3 residues: CASSLRQGDTGELFF. The CDR3 nucleotides read TGCGCCAGCAGCTTGAGACAGGGGGACACCGGGGAGCTGTTTTTT.

The rearrangement uses TRBV6-5 and TRBJ1-4; 7 bases map to TRBD1. V trimming: 6 bases; J trimming: 5 bases; junction bases outside the gene matches: 9. From germline, CDR1 is MNHEY and CDR2 SVGAGI. The CDR3 runs to 15 residues. The chain's CDR3 is CASRHHPTGNEKLFF. The CDR3 DNA sequence: TGTGCCAGCAGACACCACCCGACAGGGAATGAAAAACTGTTTTTT.

This chain joins TRBV5-1 and TRBJ2-7; TRBD1 matches 7 bases. The CDR3 is 14 residues long. Germline V lookup: CDR1 SGHRS, CDR2 YFSETQ. V trimming: 4 bases; J trimming: 3 bases; junction bases outside the gene matches: 7. The CDR3 loop is CASSPRQGDYEQYF. In DNA, the CDR3 is TGCGCCAGCAGCCCCCGACAGGGTGACTACGAGCAGTACTTC.

As for this clone: This same CDR3 is encoded by further DNA sequences in the sample. The chain carries TRBV2 and TRBJ2-5; 9 positions agree with TRBD2. Germline V gene data show CDR1 as SNHLY and CDR2 as FYNNEI. The CDR3 contains 15 residues. J lost 5 bases, V lost 3 bases, and 7 bases had no gene match. This CDR3 is CASSDGGGAGETQYF. In DNA, the CDR3 is TGTGCCAGCAGTGATGGCGGGGGGGCCGGGGAGACCCAGTACTTC.

This clone was counted only a few times. The chain has TRBV6-4 and TRBJ1-5; D possibly corresponds to TRBD1 (6 bases). Trimming took 9 bases from V and 0 from J, leaving 24 bases between them. The CDR3 is 18 residues long. Germline values: CDR1 MRHNA, CDR2 SNTAGT. This CDR3 reads CASPTAGERLGSNQPQHF. Written as DNA, the CDR3 is TGTGCCAGTCCCACTGCAGGGGAACGGTTGGGTAGCAATCAGCCCCAGCATTTT.

The gene calls are TRBV30 and TRBJ2-3; 8 positions match TRBD2. The germline CDR1 and CDR2 sequences are GTSNPN and SVGIG (reference sequence). The CDR3 is 15 residues long. The V gene end was trimmed by 2 bases and the J gene end by 2 bases; junction bases not matched to a gene: 6. This CDR3 is CAWSPRGGVTDTQYF. Here the CDR3 DNA reads TGTGCCTGGAGTCCCCGGGGGGGCGTCACAGATACGCAGTATTTT.

The chain carries TRBV2 and TRBJ1-4, with D perhaps TRBD1 (6 bases). Trimming shortened V by 4 bases and J by 10 bases, and 19 bases separated the two germline ends. This CDR3 has 15 residues. From germline, CDR1 is SNHLY and CDR2 FYNNEI. In DNA, the CDR3 is TGTGCCAGCAGTGGCTTTGTCAGGGGAAAAGGAAAACTGTTTTTT. The encoded protein is CASSGFVRGKGKLFF.

The V call is TRBV5-1, the J call TRBJ2-3, with D unresolved. V lost 4 bases to trimming and J lost 6 bases, with 15 bases between them. The CDR3 is made up of 14 amino acids. CDR1 is SGHRS and CDR2 is YFSETQ in the germline V gene. CDR3 bases: TGCGCCAGCAGCCCCGGATCCAGCAGGGATACGCAGTATTTT. Amino acid sequence: CASSPGSSRDTQYF.

The chain couples TRBV10-3 to TRBJ1-1, with D maybe TRBD1 (6 bases). The CDR3 has 12 residues. V was trimmed by 10 bases and J by 8 bases, leaving 17 bases between them. Germline CDR1 reads ENHRY; CDR2 reads SYGVKD. The CDR3 is CATYEGGTEAFF. As DNA, the CDR3 is TGTGCCACCTATGAGGGGGGGACAGAAGCTTTCTTT.

The table lists this clone with a count of one. J is TRBJ2-2 and V is TRBV2, with D hard to call. Germline assignment: CDR1 SNHLY and CDR2 FYNNEI. Between the trimmed V and J ends, which lost 6 bases and 0 bases, there was a span of 8 bases. The CDR3 runs to 14 residues. The CDR3 loop is CASSRNTNTGELFF. For the CDR3, the DNA is TGTGCCAGCAGCAGAAACACGAACACCGGGGAGCTGTTTTTT. Full variable domain (missing parts from reference TRBV2 and TRBJ2-2): EPEVTQTPSHQVTQMGQEVILRCVPISNHLYFYWYRQILGQKVEFLVSFYNNEISEKSEIFDDQFSVERPDGSNFTLKIRSTKLEDSAMYFCASSRNTNTGELFFGEGSRLTVL.